This T cell receptor (beta chain) was captured in a study of CD8 T cells in ankylosing spondylitis. This clonotype showed up just a few times. TCRdb reanalysed the 5' RACE reads using MiXCR and keeps one entry per CDR3 protein. The data show around 90,000 distinct CDR3 sequences, approximately 30% seen once. The sample taken for sequencing was blood, either unsorted or a sorted T cell fraction (not recorded which). The receptor was isolated from a male donor with ankylosing spondylitis or in good health (not recorded which).

CDR3 amino acids: CSATPGLAGMAKNIQYF. The CDR3 nucleotides read TGCAGTGCAACTCCGGGACTAGCGGGAATGGCCAAAAACATTCAGTACTTC. The V and J genes are TRBV20-1 and TRBJ2-4, with TRBD2 matching over 13 bases. This CDR3 is built from 17 residues. Germline V gene sequence: CDR1 DFQATT, CDR2 SNEGSKA (reference sequence). V dropped 6 bases and J dropped 1; count of bases not matched to a gene: 9.